The 15 T cell receptor beta chains below all came from one sample that was sequenced in a study of identical twins (TCRdb year 2016). The library was built by means of 5' RACE. For sequencing, an Illumina HiSeq 2000 was employed. TCRdb cleaned the public reads at Q25 with fastp, built clones with MiXCR and kept in-frame beta chains. Records with the same CDR3 protein are collapsed into one entry carrying the most frequent genes and DNA. The sample data list some 560,000 distinct CDR3 sequences, and roughly 9.9% of these were observed just once. The ten top clones hold 2.5% to 3.5% of the sample. The data also belong to a second study, concerning yellow fever vaccine responses in identical twins.

Sequences were obtained from PBMCs. The receptor source for this set is a woman aged 18-29 years in good health.

V is TRBV12-3 or TRBV12-4 and J is TRBJ2-2, with TRBD2 matching over 10 bases. This CDR3 region has 16 residues. Trimming removed 6 bases from V and 1 base from J; junction bases left unmatched: 5. DNA of the CDR3: TGTGCCAGCAGCCATCTAGCGGGAGAGAACACCGGGGAGCTGTTTTTT. Translation: CASSHLAGENTGELFF.

V usage is TRBV5-1 and J usage is TRBJ2-4; TRBD2 matches at 7 bases. V lost 7 bases to trimming and J lost 8 bases; unmatched junction nucleotides: 12. This CDR3 has 14 residues. The germline V gene has CDR1 SGHRS and CDR2 YFSETQ. Here the CDR3 DNA reads TGCGCCAGCGGCCCCTCTGGCGGGGGTTACATTCAGTACTTC. This encodes CASGPSGGGYIQYF.

This clonotype was counted ten times or more. This chain links TRBV20-1 with TRBJ2-7; D gene unclear. V was trimmed by 5 bases and J by 6 bases, leaving 20 bases between them. Germline V lookup: CDR1 DFQATT, CDR2 SNEGSKA (reference sequence). The CDR3 length is 14 residues. Here the CDR3 DNA reads TGCAGTGCTCCCTTAGACTCGTTTAGGGCCGAGCAGTACTTC. Its protein product is CSAPLDSFRAEQYF.

This chain uses TRBV28 with TRBJ1-1, with a weak D call TRBD1 (5 bases). The CDR3 is made up of 15 amino acids. Germline CDR1 and CDR2: MDHEN and SYDVKM. The V end was cut by 5 bases, the J end by 0 bases, with 13 bases between. The CDR3 protein is CASSTWGGMNTEAFF. In DNA form, the CDR3 reads TGTGCCAGCAGTACATGGGGGGGGATGAACACTGAAGCTTTCTTT.

This clonotype was seen more than once but under ten times. V gene TRBV12-5 combines with J gene TRBJ2-5; no definite D call. This CDR3 spans 13 amino acids. Trimming removed 1 base at V and 2 bases at J, with 5 bases between. Germline lookup yields CDR1 LGHNT and CDR2 FRNRAP. The CDR3 spells CASGLAGQETQYF. The CDR3 DNA reads as TGTGCTAGTGGTTTGGCAGGACAAGAGACCCAGTACTTC.

V and J are TRBV15 and TRBJ2-3; 9 nucleotides agree with TRBD1. The V segment lost 3 bases and the J segment 6 bases; nucleotides outside the gene matches: 19. Germline-derived CDR1 and CDR2 are LNHNV and YYDKDF (reference sequence). The CDR3 covers 19 residues. The CDR3 spells CATSSHPLTGTGRGDTQYF. CDR3 nucleotides: TGTGCCACCAGCAGTCACCCTCTTACCGGGACAGGGAGAGGGGATACGCAGTATTTT.

This clonotype was detected only a few times. The chain recombines TRBV20-1 with TRBJ2-7, with no clear D. This CDR3 contains 13 residues. The germline V and J ends were trimmed by 0 bases and 7 bases, with 13 bases remaining between them. CDR1 is DFQATT, CDR2 SNEGSKA, per germline (reference sequence). For the CDR3, the DNA is TGCAGTGCTAGAGATCTCTTTACGGCGGAGCAGTACTTC. Translation: CSARDLFTAEQYF.

The chain couples TRBV6-2 or TRBV6-3 to TRBJ2-3; 8 bases map to TRBD2. CDR3 size: 18 residues. Per germline, CDR1 MNHEY and CDR2 SVGEGT. V lost 2 bases and J lost 2; bases outside the gene matches: 12. The CDR3 coding sequence is TGTGCCAGCAGTTACCATCCAGCGGGAGTAGAAACCACAGATACGCAGTATTTT. Amino acid sequence: CASSYHPAGVETTDTQYF.

This clonotype came up a few times. The gene calls are TRBV4-1 and TRBJ2-7; D remains unclear. The V end lost 1 base, the J end lost 3 bases, and 10 bases lay between the germline ends. Germline assignment: CDR1 MGHRA and CDR2 YSYEKL. The CDR3 is 14 residues long. The CDR3 coding sequence is TGCGCCAGCAGCCAAGGTATTGTAGTCTACGAGCAGTACTTC. It translates to CASSQGIVVYEQYF.

This clonotype appeared a few times. The chain employs TRBV20-1 and TRBJ1-3; 9 nucleotides align to TRBD1. J gave up 2 bases and V 6 bases, and 8 bases lay outside the gene matches. The CDR3 runs to 15 residues. Germline CDR1 DFQATT, CDR2 SNEGSKA (reference sequence). The CDR3 here is CSAVYRGLTGNTIYF. DNA of the CDR3: TGCAGTGCAGTATACAGGGGGCTGACTGGAAACACCATATATTTT.

This clonotype was counted at least ten times. The chain combines TRBV29-1 with TRBJ2-7; D gene uncertain. V shed 4 bases and J shed 0 bases, with 13 bases lying between them. The CDR3 consists of 14 residues. Germline V lookup: CDR1 SQVTM, CDR2 ANQGSEA. CDR3 bases: TGCAGCGTTGTAGCTTTCAGGAGCTCCTACGAGCAGTACTTC. Protein sequence: CSVVAFRSSYEQYF.

This clonotype was detected many times. The V call is TRBV12-3 or TRBV12-4, the J call TRBJ2-7; D is possibly TRBD1 or TRBD2 (6 bases each). The V and J ends lost 8 bases and 7 bases respectively, with 18 bases between them. CDR3 length: 13 residues. The CDR3 nucleotides are TGTGCCAGCTCGTATAGGGGGGCGGCGGAGCAGTACTTC. It encodes CASSYRGAAEQYF.

Note on this clonotype: A much larger clonotype is one base distant, so this may be a read error. The chain recombines TRBV15 with TRBJ2-2, with D possibly matching TRBD2 (5 bases). The germline gives CDR1 LNHNV, CDR2 YYDKDF (reference sequence). The CDR3 has 16 residues. The CDR3 region has the DNA TGTGCCACCAGCAGAGGAGGGAAGACGAAGACCGGGGAGCTGTTTTTT. As protein: CATSRGGKTKTGELFF. Complete variable domain (other parts from reference TRBV15 and TRBJ2-2): DAMVIQNPRYQVTQFGKPVTLSCSQTLNHNVMYWYQQKSSQAPKLLFHYYDKDFNNEADTPDNFQSRRPNTSFCFLDIRSPGLGDTAMYLCATSRGGKTKTGELFFGEGSRLTVL.

This clonotype showed up just a few times. This chain joins TRBV20-1 and TRBJ2-5, with 8 bases aligning to TRBD1. Per germline, CDR1 DFQATT and CDR2 SNEGSKA (reference sequence). Unmatched junction bases numbered 8, after V lost 1 base and J lost 7 bases. This CDR3 contains 14 residues. The CDR3 reads CSARARQGPRTQYF. DNA for the CDR3: TGCAGTGCTAGAGCTAGACAGGGGCCCCGGACCCAGTACTTC.

As concerns this clonotype: This may arise from a read error, as a much more abundant clone is one base away. This rearrangement joins TRBV6-2 or TRBV6-3 to TRBJ2-2, with 11 bases that match TRBD1. CDR1 is MNHEY, CDR2 SVGEGT, per germline. V gave up 0 bases and J gave up 6 bases; unmatched junction bases: 3. The CDR3 consists of 16 residues. CDR3 sequence reads: CASSYSGQGGPGELFF. CDR3 DNA: TGTGCCAGCAGTTACTCGGGACAGGGGGGTCCCGGGGAGCTGTTTTTT.